Following are 13 T cell receptor beta chains from one sample sequenced in a study of OX40 agonist ivuxolimab in advanced cancers. Clones were read by immunoSEQ multiplex PCR, and TCRdb kept only the in-frame ones, dropping some. Counted here are roughly 58,000 clones, around 85% occurring once; the ten biggest clones make up over 2.5%. Source: CD4+ or CD8+ T cells sorted from blood, taken in a trial of the OX40 agonist ivuxolimab. The receptors derive from an adult with an advanced solid tumor such as melanoma, head and neck, liver or kidney cancer.

The chain has TRBV11-2 and TRBJ1-6; D is unresolved. V was pared by 5 bases and J by 5 bases, with 16 bases between. The CDR3 runs to 16 residues. Germline V lookup: CDR1 SGHAT, CDR2 FQNNGV. CDR3 DNA: TGTGCCAGCAGCCCGAGACGGGTAAAGAATAATTCACCCCTCCACTTT. It specifies CASSPRRVKNNSPLHF.

The chain carries TRBV7-2 and TRBJ2-3, with 7 positions matching TRBD2. Germline V gene lookup returns CDR1 SGHTA and CDR2 FQGNSA. Unmatched junction bases numbered 16, after V lost 7 bases and J lost 6 bases. The CDR3 sequence is 16 residues long. The CDR3, as DNA: TGTGCCAGCACCATCGTCCCGGGACTATCCACCGATACGCAGTATTTT. It codes for CASTIVPGLSTDTQYF.

The chain couples TRBV7-6 to TRBJ2-5; 10 nucleotides align to TRBD2. The CDR3 consists of 13 residues. Trimming cost V 5 bases and J 5 bases; bases outside gene matches: 2. CDR1 and CDR2 (germline): SGHVS, FNYEAQ. The chain's CDR3 is CASSSSGRETQYF. CDR3 in DNA: TGTGCCAGCAGCAGTAGCGGGAGGGAGACCCAGTACTTC.

The V gene is TRBV11-2, the J gene TRBJ2-1; D remains unclear. CDR3 size: 12 residues. CDR1 and CDR2 (germline): SGHAT, FQNNGV. The V gene lost 5 bases and the J gene lost 7 bases, with 9 bases spanning the gap. The chain's CDR3 is CASSRDLNEQFF. CDR3 DNA: TGTGCCAGCAGCCGCGACTTAAATGAGCAGTTCTTC. The variable domain in full, with the rest retrieved from reference TRBV11-2 and TRBJ2-1, is EAGVAQSPRYKIIEKRQSVAFWCNPISGHATLYWYQQILGQGPKLLIQFQNNGVVDDSQLPKDRFSAERLKGVDSTLKIQPAKLEDSAVYLCASSRDLNEQFFGPGTRLTVL.

This clone appeared once. The gene calls are TRBV9 and TRBJ2-3; the D gene is possibly TRBD2 (5 bases). Trimming removed 6 bases from V and 2 bases from J, with 10 bases in between. CDR3 length: 13 residues. Germline V lookup: CDR1 SGDLS, CDR2 YYNGEE. The CDR3 is CASNGLDTDTQYF. The CDR3 bases are TGTGCCAGCAACGGACTGGACACAGATACGCAGTATTTT. The variable domain in full, with the rest retrieved from reference TRBV9 and TRBJ2-3, is DSGVTQTPKHLITATGQRVTLRCSPRSGDLSVYWYQQSLDQGLQFLIQYYNGEERAKGNILERFSAQQFPDLHSELNLSSLELGDSALYFCASNGLDTDTQYFGPGTRLTVL.

The gene calls are TRBV10-3 and TRBJ1-2, with D perhaps TRBD1 (6 bases). The CDR3 extends over 14 amino acids. Germline assignment: CDR1 ENHRY and CDR2 SYGVKD. With 4 bases removed from V and 6 bases from J, the gap between germline ends came to 15 bases. For the CDR3, the DNA is TGTGCCATCAGTGTGGGCAGGGGAGGAGATGGCTACACCTTC. Translating it yields CAISVGRGGDGYTF.

This clone was recorded once. The chain is built from TRBV7-2 and TRBJ2-7, with 8 bases lining up with TRBD1. Losses at the gene ends were 3 bases for V and 6 bases for J; bases not matched to a gene: 4. This CDR3 has 13 amino acids. CDR1 is SGHTA, CDR2 FQGNSA, per germline. The CDR3 nucleotides read TGTGCCAGCAGCTTCTGGACAGGGCGCGAGCAGTACTTC. Translated: CASSFWTGREQYF.

The chain combines TRBV9 with TRBJ2-2, with 13 positions matching TRBD2. The CDR3 totals 15 residues. Losses at the gene ends were 5 bases for V and 5 bases for J; bases not matched to a gene: 3. The germline CDR1 and CDR2 sequences are SGDLS and YYNGEE. For the CDR3, the DNA is TGTGCCAGCAGTAGACTAGCGGGAGGTACCGGGGAGCTGTTTTTT. This sequence encodes CASSRLAGGTGELFF.

This clone was observed a few times. The chain recombines TRBV6-4 with TRBJ1-2, with 8 bases identical to TRBD1. After removal of 4 bases from V and 6 bases from J, the junction contained 10 bases not matched to a gene. The CDR3 consists of 15 residues. Per germline, CDR1 MRHNA and CDR2 SNTAGT. The CDR3 DNA reads TGTGCCAGCAGTGTAGTGGCAGGGGGCGCGGATGGCTACACCTTC. It codes for CASSVVAGGADGYTF.

The CDR3 DNA sequence: TGTGCCAGCAGCCAGACGGCTTTAGGGCGGGAGCGCCGGGGGGAGCAGTACTTC. Its translation is CASSQTALGRERRGEQYF. This rearrangement joins TRBV11-2 to TRBJ2-7; 7 bases align to TRBD2. The CDR3 runs 18 residues. The ends lost 5 bases at V and 7 bases at J; junction bases unmatched: 23. Looked up from germline, CDR1 is SGHAT and CDR2 is FQNNGV.

A single count supports this clone. This chain connects TRBV9 to TRBJ2-2, with D tentatively TRBD1 (5 bases). This CDR3 has 14 amino acids. With 2 bases removed from V and 6 bases from J, the gap between germline ends came to 11 bases. In germline, CDR1 is SGDLS, CDR2 YYNGEE. This chain's CDR3 is CASSVTESPGELFF. The CDR3 DNA is TGTGCCAGCAGCGTGACAGAGAGCCCCGGGGAGCTGTTTTTT.

The chain joins TRBV28 to TRBJ1-1; a weak D match, TRBD1 (5 bases). In germline, CDR1 is MDHEN, CDR2 SYDVKM. V was cut by 5 bases and J by 1 base, with 14 bases left in between. The CDR3 has 15 residues. The CDR3 region is CASSPPRGTNTEAFF. CDR3 DNA sequence: TGTGCCAGCAGTCCTCCCCGCGGGACGAACACTGAAGCTTTCTTT.

This clone was observed a handful of times. V and J are TRBV21-1 and TRBJ1-5; whether TRBD1, the table's D call, matches the DNA was not checked. TRBV21-1 is tagged as a pseudogene. This CDR3 has 15 amino acids. CDR3 DNA: TGTGCCAGCAGCAGCCACACAGGGTTGGGACAGCCCCAGCATTTT. Protein product: CASSSHTGLGQPQHF.